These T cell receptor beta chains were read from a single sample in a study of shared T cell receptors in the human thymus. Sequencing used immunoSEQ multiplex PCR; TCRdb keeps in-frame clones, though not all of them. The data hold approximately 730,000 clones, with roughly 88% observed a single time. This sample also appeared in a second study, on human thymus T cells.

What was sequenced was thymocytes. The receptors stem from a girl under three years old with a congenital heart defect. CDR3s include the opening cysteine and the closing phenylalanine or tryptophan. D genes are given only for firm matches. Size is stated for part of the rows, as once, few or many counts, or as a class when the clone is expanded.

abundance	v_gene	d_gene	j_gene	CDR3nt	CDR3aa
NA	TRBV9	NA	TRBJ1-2	TGTGCCAGCAGCGTAGAGGCGGGCCCATATGGCTACACCTTC	CASSVEAGPYGYTF
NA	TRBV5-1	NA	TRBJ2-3	TGCGCCAGCAGCTTAAGAATTAAGACCAGGTTGGATACGCAGTATTTT	CASSLRIKTRLDTQYF
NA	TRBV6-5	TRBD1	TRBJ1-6	TGTGCCAGCAGTTACACCAGGGGGCAGTATAATTCACCCCTCCACTTT	CASSYTRGQYNSPLHF
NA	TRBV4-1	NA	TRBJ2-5	TGCGCCAGCAGCCATTTGCGAGGAAGAGAGGAGACCCAGTACTTC	CASSHLRGREETQYF
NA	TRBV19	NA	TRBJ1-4	TGTGCCAGTAGTATAGCGGGAGAAAAACTGTTTTTT	CASSIAGEKLFF
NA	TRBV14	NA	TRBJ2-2	TGTGCCAGCAGCCAGGACCCCCCGGGGACCGGGGAGCTGTTTTTT	CASSQDPPGTGELFF
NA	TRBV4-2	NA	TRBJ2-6	TGTGCCAGCAGCCAACCCCGATCTATGGGCAGCCTCACGTCTGGGGCCAACGTCCTGACTTTC	CASSQPRSMGSLTSGANVLTF
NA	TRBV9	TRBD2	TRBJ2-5	TGTGCCAGCAGCCTCAGCGGGGGCCAAGAGACCCAGTACTTC	CASSLSGGQETQYF
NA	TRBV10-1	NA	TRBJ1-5	TGCGCCAGCAGTGAGTCAAACGGACACCCTAGCAATCAGCCCCAGCATTTT	CASSESNGHPSNQPQHF
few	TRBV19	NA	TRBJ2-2	TGTGCCAGTATGGAACAGGGAACGAACACCGGGGAGCTGTTTTTT	CASMEQGTNTGELFF
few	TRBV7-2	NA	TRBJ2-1	TGTGCCAGCAGCTCCACAGGTACCAATGAGCAGTTCTTC	CASSSTGTNEQFF
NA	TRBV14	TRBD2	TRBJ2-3	TGTGCCAGCAGCCAAGAGTGGGAGGGGATCGGCCACACAGATACGCAGTATTTT	CASSQEWEGIGHTDTQYF
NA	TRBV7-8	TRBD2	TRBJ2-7	TGTGCCAGCAGCCCTGGCGTTAGCGGGGTTACTACACCCTACGAGCAGTACTTC	CASSPGVSGVTTPYEQYF
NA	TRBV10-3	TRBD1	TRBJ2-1	TGTGCCATCAGTCCCCAGAAGGCCGGGACAGACAATGAGCAGTTCTTC	CAISPQKAGTDNEQFF
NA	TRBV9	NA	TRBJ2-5	TGTGCCAGCAGCCCAGAGACAGGCCCGGGGGAGACCCAGTACTTC	CASSPETGPGETQYF
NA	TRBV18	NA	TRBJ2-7	TGTGCCAGCTCACCCCGGACAGTCGAGCAGTACTTC	CASSPRTVEQYF
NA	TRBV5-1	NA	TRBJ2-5	TGCGCCAGCAGCCCTGGACATGTTCAGCCGGAGACCCAGTACTTC	CASSPGHVQPETQYF
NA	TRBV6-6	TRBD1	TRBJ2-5	TGTGCCAGCAGGGCGGACAGGCAAGAGACCCAGTACTTC	CASRADRQETQYF
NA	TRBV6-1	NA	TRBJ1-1	TGTGCCAGCTCGACAGCGAACACTGAAGCTTTCTTT	CASSTANTEAFF
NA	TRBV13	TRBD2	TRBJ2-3	TGTGCCAGCAGCTCCTCCCCGGCTAGCGGTGGCACAGATACGCAGTATTTT	CASSSSPASGGTDTQYF
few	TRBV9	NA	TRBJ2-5	TGTGCCAGCAGCACAGGAAGACAAGAGACCCAGTACTTC	CASSTGRQETQYF
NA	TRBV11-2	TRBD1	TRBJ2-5	TGTGCCAGCAGTCCTACTCCTGGACAGGGCGGGAAAGAGACCCAGTACTTC	CASSPTPGQGGKETQYF
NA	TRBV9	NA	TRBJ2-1	TGTGCCAGCAGCGTAGCGAGCGGGGACAACAATGAGCAGTTCTTC	CASSVASGDNNEQFF
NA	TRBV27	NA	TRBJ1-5	TGTGCCAGCAGTTTAATTGGACTCAATCAGCCCCAGCATTTT	CASSLIGLNQPQHF
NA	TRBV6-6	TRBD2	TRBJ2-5	TGTGCCAGCAGTTACTCGGCTAGCGGGGAAGAGACCCAGTACTTC	CASSYSASGEETQYF
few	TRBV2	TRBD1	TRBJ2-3	TGTGCCAGCAGTCTGACAGGGTTCCCCACAGATACGCAGTATTTT	CASSLTGFPTDTQYF
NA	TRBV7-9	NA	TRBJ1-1	TGTGCCAGCAGCCTTGGAGGGGGGGCGAGTGGAGCTTTCTTT	CASSLGGGASGAFF
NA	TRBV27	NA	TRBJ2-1	TGTGCCAGCAGTTTCCGGACAGTCTACAATGAGCAGTTCTTC	CASSFRTVYNEQFF
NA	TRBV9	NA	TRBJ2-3	TGTGCCAGCAGCGTAGTAGCTTCTACAGATACGCAGTATTTT	CASSVVASTDTQYF
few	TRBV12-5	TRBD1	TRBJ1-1	TGTGCTAGTGCCGACAGGGGGCTCGACACTGAAGCTTTCTTT	CASADRGLDTEAFF
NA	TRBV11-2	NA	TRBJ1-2	TGTGCCAGCAGCTGGCCTGGGGGCGCCGATGGCTACACCTTC	CASSWPGGADGYTF
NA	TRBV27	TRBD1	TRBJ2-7	TGTGCCAGCAGTCATACTGCCCCCGGGACAGGGGCCTACGAGCAGTACTTC	CASSHTAPGTGAYEQYF
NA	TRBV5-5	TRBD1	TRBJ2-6	TGTGCCAGCAGCCAGAGGCACGGGACAGGGGACCGGGTCCTGACTTTC	CASSQRHGTGDRVLTF
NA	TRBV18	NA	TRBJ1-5	TGTGCCAGCTCACCGGACTGTCCGCGTGGCAATCAGCCCCAGCATTTT	CASSPDCPRGNQPQHF
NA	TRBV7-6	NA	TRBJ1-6	TGTGCCAGCAGCTTATTTACTCCGGGCGGAGGGGAGAATTCACCCCTCCACTTT	CASSLFTPGGGENSPLHF
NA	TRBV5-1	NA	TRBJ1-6	TGCGCCAGCAGCTTGGGCCCGGGGTCGAGCTCCTATAATTCACCCCTCCACTTT	CASSLGPGSSSYNSPLHF
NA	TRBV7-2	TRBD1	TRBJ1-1	TGTGCCAGCAGCTTAGAGGGACAGCAAGATGTAATGAACACTGAAGCTTTCTTT	CASSLEGQQDVMNTEAFF
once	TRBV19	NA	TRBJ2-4	TGTGCCAGTAGTAGAGATTGGGGCAGTGAGAAAGCCAAAAACATTCAGTACTTC	CASSRDWGSEKAKNIQYF
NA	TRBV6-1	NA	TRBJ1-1	TGTGCCACTGCCACGCTGGGGGACATTCCGGCTTTCTTT	CATATLGDIPAFF
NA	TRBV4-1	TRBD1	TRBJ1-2	TGCGCCAGCAGCCAAGATTCCCCCCTGGACAGGTTCTATGGCTACACCTTC	CASSQDSPLDRFYGYTF
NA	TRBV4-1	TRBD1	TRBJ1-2	TGCGCCAGCGGACAAGGGACAGGGGCTAACTATGGCTACACCTTC	CASGQGTGANYGYTF
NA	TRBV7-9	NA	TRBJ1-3	TGTGCCAGCAGCTTCCCCCCCCCGACAGTAGCTGGAAACACCATATATTTT	CASSFPPPTVAGNTIYF
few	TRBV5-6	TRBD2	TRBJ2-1	TGTGCCAGCAGCCCATTCCAAGGGGAAAGCGGGGACGATGAGCAGTTCTTC	CASSPFQGESGDDEQFF
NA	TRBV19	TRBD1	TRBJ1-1	TGTGCCAGTGGGGACAGGGGAAGACGGGTAGTGGCTTTCTTT	CASGDRGRRVVAFF
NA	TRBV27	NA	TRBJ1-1	TGTGCCAGCAGTTTAGAGCAGGCAGGGGCTGAAGCTTTCTTT	CASSLEQAGAEAFF
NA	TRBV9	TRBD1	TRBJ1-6	TGTGCCAGCAGCGCACAGGGGGGCAACTCACCCCTCCACTTT	CASSAQGGNSPLHF